These 8 T cell receptor beta chains were sequenced from one sample in a study of cytomegalovirus exposure and HLA in healthy donors. Both 60 Vbeta primers and 13 Jbeta primers went into the PCR. Produced via immunoSEQ multiplex PCR; TCRdb's table is partial and in-frame only. The data contain some 150,000 clones, under 75% of them singletons. Sample: PBMCs. Receptor source: a middle-aged woman in good health and CMV-seronegative.

This chain connects TRBV30 to TRBJ2-2; 11 nucleotides line up with TRBD1. The V gene's germline CDR1 is GTSNPN and CDR2 SVGIG (reference sequence). This CDR3 comprises 15 residues. With V trimmed by 4 bases and J by 7 bases, 8 bases remained unmatched. CDR3 loop: CAWNSDRGQDGELFF. Here the CDR3 DNA reads TGTGCCTGGAATTCGGACAGGGGGCAAGACGGGGAGCTGTTTTTT. The full variable domain, completed using reference TRBV30 and TRBJ2-2, is SQTIHQWPATLVQPVGSPLSLECTVEGTSNPNLYWYRQAAGRGLQLLFYSVGIGQISSEVPQNLSASRPQDRQFILSSKKLLLSDSGFYLCAWNSDRGQDGELFFGEGSRLTVL.

V and J are TRBV20-1 and TRBJ1-1; D gene uncertain. Germline V CDR1 and CDR2: DFQATT, SNEGSKA (reference sequence). V was clipped by 4 bases and J by 10 bases, with 13 bases between them. The CDR3 runs 11 residues. In DNA form, the CDR3 reads TGCAGTGCTACAATACAACCTGGAGCTTTCTTT. Translated, it gives CSATIQPGAFF.

This clone has only a few counts. The J gene is TRBJ2-2, the V gene TRBV7-2, with 11 bases lining up with TRBD1. V was clipped by 5 bases and J by 3 bases; unmatched bases: 2. Germline CDR1 is SGHTA and CDR2 is FQGNSA. The CDR3 sequence is 15 residues long. CDR3 coding DNA: TGTGCCAGCAGCCGGACAGGGGGCGACACCGGGGAGCTGTTTTTT. Protein sequence: CASSRTGGDTGELFF.

The chain employs TRBV5-4 and TRBJ1-2; TRBD1 might be the D (5 bases). V lost 2 bases and J lost 8, with 7 bases in between. Germline lookup yields CDR1 SGHNT and CDR2 YYREEE (reference sequence). This CDR3 has 11 residues. The CDR3: CASSFRQGYTF. Written as DNA, the CDR3 is TGTGCCAGCAGCTTTAGACAGGGCTACACCTTC.

V is TRBV5-4 and J is TRBJ1-2, with D perhaps matching TRBD1 (6 bases). Trimming removed 2 bases at V and 7 bases at J, with 12 bases between. This CDR3 contains 13 residues. Germline values: CDR1 SGHNT, CDR2 YYREEE (reference sequence). CDR3 in DNA: TGTGCCAGCAGCTTCAGACAGGTTGGTGGCTACACCTTC. Translating gives CASSFRQVGGYTF.

Here the CDR3 reads CASSFDREDGYTF. The CDR3 nucleotides are TGTGCCAGCAGCTTTGACAGGGAAGACGGCTACACCTTC. The chain has TRBV7-9 and TRBJ1-2, with 7 nucleotides matching TRBD1. This CDR3 is built from 13 residues. CDR1 is SEHNR and CDR2 is FQNEAQ in the germline V gene (reference sequence). V lost 3 bases, J lost 8 bases, and 6 bases stayed unmatched.

This clone was seen only a few times. The rearrangement links TRBV5-6 to TRBJ1-2; no clear D gene. This CDR3 spans 14 amino acids. Trimming pared 1 base from V and 1 base from J, leaving 8 bases between. The germline V gene has CDR1 SGHDT and CDR2 YYEEEE. CDR3 sequence (DNA): TGTGCCAGCAGCTTGTGGGAGGGTAACTATGGCTACACCTTC. Translated, it gives CASSLWEGNYGYTF.

The genes are TRBV29-1 and TRBJ2-5; no firm D call. With 6 bases removed from V and 3 bases from J, the gap between germline ends came to 5 bases. Germline V lookup: CDR1 SQVTM, CDR2 ANQGSEA. The CDR3 is 10 amino acids. The CDR3 DNA is TGCAGCGTCACTAAAGAGACCCAGTACTTC. This sequence encodes CSVTKETQYF.